These 5 T cell receptor beta chains came from one sample sequenced in a study of CD8 T cells in ankylosing spondylitis. TCRdb re-analysed the 5' RACE reads in MiXCR, keeping a single row per CDR3 protein. The sample has 200,000 to 250,000 distinct CDR3 sequences, roughly 8.2% seen once. The specimen was blood, either unsorted or a sorted T cell fraction (not recorded which). The receptors shown here come from a female donor with ankylosing spondylitis or in good health (not recorded which).

This clonotype was counted at least ten times. The J gene is TRBJ1-1, the V gene TRBV25-1; D is possibly TRBD1 (6 bases). V lost 3 bases and J 1 base, leaving 12 bases between the germline ends. CDR1 MGHDK and CDR2 SYGVNS come from the germline V gene. The CDR3 has 15 residues. CDR3 sequence: CASSDPGGWNTEAFF. In DNA, the CDR3 is TGTGCCAGCAGTGATCCCGGGGGCTGGAACACTGAAGCTTTCTTT.

This clonotype was detected many times. The rearrangement uses TRBV7-9 and TRBJ1-2; TRBD1 aligns across 9 bases. This CDR3 has 14 amino acids. V dropped 4 bases and J dropped 6; count of bases not matched to a gene: 6. Germline V lookup: CDR1 SEHNR, CDR2 FQNEAQ (reference sequence). CDR3 coding DNA: TGTGCCAGCAGCTCATCCGGGACAGGGAATGGCTACACCTTC. Protein: CASSSSGTGNGYTF.

This clonotype was counted ten times or more. The chain carries TRBV9 and TRBJ2-1; TRBD2 matches 10 bases. The CDR3 is made up of 15 amino acids. After removal of 3 bases from V and 2 bases from J, the junction contained 2 bases not matched to a gene. Germline loops: CDR1 SGDLS, CDR2 YYNGEE. CDR3 DNA: TGTGCCAGCAGCGATAGCGGGAGGACCTACAATGAGCAGTTCTTC. It yields the protein CASSDSGRTYNEQFF.

This clonotype was seen repeatedly, ten times or more. The V gene is TRBV18, the J gene TRBJ2-1; 12 bases agree with TRBD1. This CDR3 contains 15 residues. CDR1 KGHSH and CDR2 LQKENI come from the germline V gene. With V trimmed by 5 bases and J by 4 bases, 3 bases remained unmatched. In DNA form, the CDR3 reads TGTGCCAGCTCAATGGGACAGGGGGCATACAATGAGCAGTTCTTC. Amino acid sequence: CASSMGQGAYNEQFF. Together with reference TRBV18 and TRBJ2-1, the CDR3 gives the full variable domain: NAGVMQNPRHLVRRRGQEARLRCSPMKGHSHVYWYRQLPEEGLKFMVYLQKENIIDESGMPKERFSAEFPKEGPSILRIQQVVRGDSAAYFCASSMGQGAYNEQFFGPGTRLTVL.

The J gene is TRBJ2-1, the V gene TRBV27; D is perhaps TRBD2 (7 bases). Germline-derived CDR1 and CDR2 are MNHEY and SMNVEV (reference sequence). CDR3 length equals 16 residues. The V gene lost 5 bases and the J gene lost 9 bases, with 23 bases spanning the gap. CDR3 nucleotide sequence: TGTGCCAGCAGTGCAGGGGTTTGGGCGGGAGCAGTTGAGCAGTTCTTC. As protein: CASSAGVWAGAVEQFF.